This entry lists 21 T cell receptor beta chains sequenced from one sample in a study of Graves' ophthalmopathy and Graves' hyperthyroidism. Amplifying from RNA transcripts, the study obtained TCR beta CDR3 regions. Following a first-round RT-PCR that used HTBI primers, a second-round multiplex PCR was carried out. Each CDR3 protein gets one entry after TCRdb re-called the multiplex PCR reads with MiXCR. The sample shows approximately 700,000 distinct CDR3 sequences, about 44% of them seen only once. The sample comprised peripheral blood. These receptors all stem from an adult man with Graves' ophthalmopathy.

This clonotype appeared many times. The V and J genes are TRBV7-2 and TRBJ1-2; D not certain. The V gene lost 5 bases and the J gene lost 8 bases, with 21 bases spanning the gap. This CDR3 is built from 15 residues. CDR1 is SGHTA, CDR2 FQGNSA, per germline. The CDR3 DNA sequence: TGTGCCAGCAGCCCACCCGGGTTCCTGGTTGGAGGCTACACCTTC. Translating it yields CASSPPGFLVGGYTF.

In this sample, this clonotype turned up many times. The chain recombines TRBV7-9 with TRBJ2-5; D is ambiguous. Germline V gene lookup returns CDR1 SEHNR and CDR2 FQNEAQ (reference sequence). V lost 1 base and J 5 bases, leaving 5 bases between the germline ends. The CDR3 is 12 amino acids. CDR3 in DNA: TGTGCCAGCAGCTTAGTACCGGAGACCCAGTACTTC. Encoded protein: CASSLVPETQYF.

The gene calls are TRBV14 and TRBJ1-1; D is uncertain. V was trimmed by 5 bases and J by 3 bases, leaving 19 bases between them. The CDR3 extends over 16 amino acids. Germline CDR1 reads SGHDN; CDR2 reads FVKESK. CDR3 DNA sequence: TGTGCCAGCAGCTTACGAGGAATAAGGGTTGACACTGAAGCTTTCTTT. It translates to CASSLRGIRVDTEAFF.

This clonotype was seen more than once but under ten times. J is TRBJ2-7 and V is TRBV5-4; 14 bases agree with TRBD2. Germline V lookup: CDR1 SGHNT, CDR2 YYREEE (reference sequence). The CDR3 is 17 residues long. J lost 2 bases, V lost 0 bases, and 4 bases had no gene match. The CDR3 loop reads CASSLGLAGGMTYEQYF. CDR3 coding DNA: TGTGCCAGCAGCTTGGGACTAGCGGGAGGGATGACCTACGAGCAGTACTTC.

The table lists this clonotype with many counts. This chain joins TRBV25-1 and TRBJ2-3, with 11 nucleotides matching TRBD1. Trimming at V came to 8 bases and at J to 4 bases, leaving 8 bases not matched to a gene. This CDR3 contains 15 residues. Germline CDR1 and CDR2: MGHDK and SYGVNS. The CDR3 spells CASEPGQGAADTQYF. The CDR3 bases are TGTGCCAGCGAACCTGGACAGGGGGCTGCAGATACGCAGTATTTT.

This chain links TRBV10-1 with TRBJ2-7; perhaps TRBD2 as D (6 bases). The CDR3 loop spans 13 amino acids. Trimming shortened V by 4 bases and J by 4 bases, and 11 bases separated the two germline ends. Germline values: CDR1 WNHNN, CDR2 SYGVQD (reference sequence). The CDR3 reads CASSASGGYEQYF. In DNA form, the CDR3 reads TGCGCCAGCAGTGCCTCCGGGGGTTACGAGCAGTACTTC.

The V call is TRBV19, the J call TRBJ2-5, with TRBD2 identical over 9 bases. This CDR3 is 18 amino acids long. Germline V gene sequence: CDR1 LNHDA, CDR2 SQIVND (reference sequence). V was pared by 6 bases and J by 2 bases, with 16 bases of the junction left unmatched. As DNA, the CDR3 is TGTGCCAGTAGCTCGGAGGGGCTAGCGGGAATCCTTCAAGAGACCCAGTACTTC. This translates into CASSSEGLAGILQETQYF.

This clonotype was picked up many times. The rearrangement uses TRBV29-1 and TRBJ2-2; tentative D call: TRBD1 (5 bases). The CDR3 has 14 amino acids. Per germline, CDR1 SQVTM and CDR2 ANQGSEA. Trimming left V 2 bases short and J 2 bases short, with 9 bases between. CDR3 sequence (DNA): TGCAGCGTTGAAACAGGCTTTAACACCGGGGAGCTGTTTTTT. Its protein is CSVETGFNTGELFF.

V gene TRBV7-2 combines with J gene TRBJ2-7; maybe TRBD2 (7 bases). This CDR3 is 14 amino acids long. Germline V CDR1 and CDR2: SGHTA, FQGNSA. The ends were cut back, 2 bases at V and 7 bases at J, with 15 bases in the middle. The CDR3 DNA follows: TGTGCCAGCAGCTTATGGGGGGGGGCAAATGAGCAGTACTTC. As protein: CASSLWGGANEQYF.

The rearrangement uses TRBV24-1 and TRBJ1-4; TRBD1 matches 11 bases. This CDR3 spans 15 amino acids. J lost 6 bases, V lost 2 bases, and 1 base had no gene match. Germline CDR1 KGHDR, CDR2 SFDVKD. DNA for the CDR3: TGTGCCACCAGTGATTCGGGACAGGGGGATGAAAAACTGTTTTTT. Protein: CATSDSGQGDEKLFF.

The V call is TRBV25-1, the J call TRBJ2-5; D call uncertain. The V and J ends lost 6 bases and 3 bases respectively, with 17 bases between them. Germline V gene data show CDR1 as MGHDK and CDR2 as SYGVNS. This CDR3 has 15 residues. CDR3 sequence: CASSLIAVWEETQYF. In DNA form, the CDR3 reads TGTGCCAGCAGCTTAATAGCCGTGTGGGAAGAGACCCAGTACTTC.

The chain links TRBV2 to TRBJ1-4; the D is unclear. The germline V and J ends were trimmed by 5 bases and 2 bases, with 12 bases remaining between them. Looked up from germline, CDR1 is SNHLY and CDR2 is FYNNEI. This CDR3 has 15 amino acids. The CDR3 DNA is TGTGCCAGCAGTTTAGGGATAGGTACTAATGAAAAACTGTTTTTT. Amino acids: CASSLGIGTNEKLFF. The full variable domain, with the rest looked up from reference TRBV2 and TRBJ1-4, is EPEVTQTPSHQVTQMGQEVILRCVPISNHLYFYWYRQILGQKVEFLVSFYNNEISEKSEIFDDQFSVERPDGSNFTLKIRSTKLEDSAMYFCASSLGIGTNEKLFFGSGTQLSVL.

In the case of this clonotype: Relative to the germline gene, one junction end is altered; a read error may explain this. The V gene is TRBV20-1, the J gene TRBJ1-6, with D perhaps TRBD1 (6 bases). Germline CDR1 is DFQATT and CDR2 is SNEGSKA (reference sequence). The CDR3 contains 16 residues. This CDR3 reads CNAREGGSVYNSPLHF. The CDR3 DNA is TGCAATGCTAGAGAGGGGGGGTCGGTTTATAATTCACCCCTCCACTTT.

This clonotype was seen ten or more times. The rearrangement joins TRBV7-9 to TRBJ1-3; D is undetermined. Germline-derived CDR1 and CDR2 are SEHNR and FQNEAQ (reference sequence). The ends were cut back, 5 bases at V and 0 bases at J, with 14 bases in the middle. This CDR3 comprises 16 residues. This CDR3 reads CASSRKGGNSGNTIYF. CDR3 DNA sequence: TGTGCCAGCAGCCGAAAGGGCGGAAACTCTGGAAACACCATATATTTT.

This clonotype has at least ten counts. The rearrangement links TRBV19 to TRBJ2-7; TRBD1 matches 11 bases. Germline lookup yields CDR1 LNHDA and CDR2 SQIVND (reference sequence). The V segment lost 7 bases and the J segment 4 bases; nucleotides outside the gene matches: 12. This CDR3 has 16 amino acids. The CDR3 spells CASITLPGQGAYEQYF. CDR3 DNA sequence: TGTGCCAGTATCACACTCCCCGGACAGGGGGCTTACGAGCAGTACTTC.

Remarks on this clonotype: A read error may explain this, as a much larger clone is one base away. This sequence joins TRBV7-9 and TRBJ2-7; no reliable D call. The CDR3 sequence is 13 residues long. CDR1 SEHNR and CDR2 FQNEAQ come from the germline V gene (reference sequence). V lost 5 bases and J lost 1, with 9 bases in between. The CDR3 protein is CASSRAPSYEQYF. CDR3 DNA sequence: TGTGCCAGCAGCCGCGCTCCGTCCTACGAGCAGTACTTC.

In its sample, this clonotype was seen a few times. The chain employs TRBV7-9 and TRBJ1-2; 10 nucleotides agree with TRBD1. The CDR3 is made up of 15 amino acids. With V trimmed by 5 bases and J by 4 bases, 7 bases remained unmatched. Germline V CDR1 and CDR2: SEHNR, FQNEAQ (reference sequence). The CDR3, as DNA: TGTGCCAGCAGCCATAGACAGGGGGCGATCTATGGCTACACCTTC. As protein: CASSHRQGAIYGYTF.

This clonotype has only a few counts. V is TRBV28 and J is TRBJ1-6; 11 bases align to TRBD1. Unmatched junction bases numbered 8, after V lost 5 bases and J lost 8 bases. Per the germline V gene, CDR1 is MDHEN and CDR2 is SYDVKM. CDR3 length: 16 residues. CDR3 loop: CASSAPGQGVHSPLHF. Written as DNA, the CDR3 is TGTGCCAGCAGTGCGCCGGGACAGGGGGTTCATTCACCCCTCCACTTT.

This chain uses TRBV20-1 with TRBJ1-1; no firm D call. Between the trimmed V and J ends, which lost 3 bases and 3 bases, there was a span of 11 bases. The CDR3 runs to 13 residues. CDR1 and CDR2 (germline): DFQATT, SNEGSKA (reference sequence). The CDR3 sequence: CSASPSIDTEAFF. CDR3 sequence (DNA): TGCAGTGCTAGCCCCTCAATTGACACTGAAGCTTTCTTT.

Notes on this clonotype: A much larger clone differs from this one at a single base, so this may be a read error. The DNA for the CDR3 is TGTGCCAGCAGCTTAGTGGAGGGACTACGGACCGGGGAGCTGTTTTTT. The encoded protein is CASSLVEGLRTGELFF. The rearrangement links TRBV7-2 to TRBJ2-2, with 7 bases that match TRBD2. CDR3 size: 16 residues. V shed 1 base, J shed 5 bases, and the junction held 7 bases outside the gene matches. Looked up from germline, CDR1 is SGHTA and CDR2 is FQGNSA. Using reference TRBV7-2 and TRBJ2-2 for the parts outside the CDR3, the full variable domain is GAGVSQSPSNKVTEKGKDVELRCDPISGHTALYWYRQSLGQGLEFLIYFQGNSAPDKSGLPSDRFSAERTGGSVSTLTIQRTQQEDSAVYLCASSLVEGLRTGELFFGEGSRLTVL.

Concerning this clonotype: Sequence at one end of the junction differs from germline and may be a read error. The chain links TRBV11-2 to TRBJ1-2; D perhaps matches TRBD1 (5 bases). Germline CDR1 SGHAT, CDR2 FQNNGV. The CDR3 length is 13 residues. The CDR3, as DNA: TGTGCCAGCAGCTTAGGACAGTGCTATGGCCACACCTTC. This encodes CASSLGQCYGHTF.